Below are 11 T cell receptor beta chains sequenced from a single sample in a study of CD8 T cells in ankylosing spondylitis. TCRdb re-analysed the 5' RACE reads in MiXCR, keeping a single row per CDR3 protein. In the table there are under 200,000 distinct CDR3 sequences, under 14% of which are singletons. Sequenced material: blood, either unsorted or a sorted T cell fraction (not recorded which). These receptors were obtained from a male donor with ankylosing spondylitis or in good health (not recorded which).

This clonotype came up many times. CDR3 amino acids: CASSLVRSRLGETQYF. As DNA, the CDR3 is TGTGCCAGCAGCTTAGTGCGTTCTCGTCTAGGAGAGACCCAGTACTTC. The J gene is TRBJ2-5, the V gene TRBV7-8; D unresolved. The CDR3 covers 16 residues. CDR1 is SGHVS and CDR2 is FQNEAQ in the germline V gene. V was trimmed by 1 base and J by 4 bases, leaving 16 bases between them.

This clonotype was detected a few times. The chain links TRBV27 to TRBJ2-7; 11 bases fit TRBD2. The CDR3 totals 16 residues. Germline-derived CDR1 and CDR2 are MNHEY and SMNVEV (reference sequence). The V and J ends lost 6 bases and 2 bases, in that order; junction bases with no gene match: 9. CDR3 nucleotides: TGTGCCAGCAGCACGTCGGGACTAGCGGTTACCTACGAGCAGTACTTC. Amino acid sequence: CASSTSGLAVTYEQYF.

The V gene is TRBV5-1, the J gene TRBJ2-1, with 9 bases lining up with TRBD1. Germline V gene data show CDR1 as SGHRS and CDR2 as YFSETQ. This CDR3 has 15 amino acids. Trimming at V came to 4 bases and at J to 5 bases, leaving 7 bases not matched to a gene. This chain's CDR3 is CASSPTGTGNNEQFF. CDR3 bases: TGCGCCAGCAGCCCAACCGGGACAGGGAACAATGAGCAGTTCTTC.

This clonotype was recorded a few times. This sequence joins TRBV4-1 and TRBJ2-3; possibly TRBD1 or TRBD2 for D (5 bases each). The CDR3 length is 15 residues. Trimming stripped 3 bases from V and 0 bases from J, with 10 bases between. Germline V gene data show CDR1 as MGHRA and CDR2 as YSYEKL. The CDR3 DNA follows: TGCGCCAGCAGCCACTCACGGGACAGCACAGATACGCAGTATTTT. It encodes CASSHSRDSTDTQYF.

The sample holds many counts of this clonotype. The chain carries TRBV27 and TRBJ2-3; 7 nucleotides line up with TRBD1. Germline V gene sequence: CDR1 MNHEY, CDR2 SMNVEV (reference sequence). CDR3 length equals 13 residues. The J segment lost 4 bases and the V segment lost 3 bases, leaving 1 base of the junction unmatched. The CDR3: CASSFQGADTQYF. The CDR3 DNA reads as TGTGCCAGCAGTTTTCAGGGGGCAGATACGCAGTATTTT.

This clonotype was picked up many times. The chain employs TRBV5-1 and TRBJ2-7; 7 bases match TRBD1. The CDR3 consists of 14 residues. The V segment lost 3 bases and the J segment 5 bases; nucleotides outside the gene matches: 8. The germline V gene has CDR1 SGHRS and CDR2 YFSETQ. The CDR3 region has the DNA TGCGCCAGCAGCTCCGACAGGGTCAATGACGAGCAGTACTTC. As protein: CASSSDRVNDEQYF.

In regard to this clonotype: Compared with germline, one end of the junction differs, possibly owing to a read error. This chain links TRBV29-1 with TRBJ2-7; tentatively, D is TRBD2 (5 bases). Germline V gives CDR1 SQVTM, CDR2 ANQGSEA. The CDR3 spans 13 residues. CDR3 DNA sequence: TGCAGCACTTGGGAGCGGAGCACCTACGAGCAGTACTTT. Protein sequence: CSTWERSTYEQYF.

This clonotype came up many times. J is TRBJ2-4 and V is TRBV20-1, with 8 positions matching TRBD1. The CDR3 is made up of 16 amino acids. In germline, CDR1 is DFQATT, CDR2 SNEGSKA (reference sequence). The trim removed 7 bases at V and 3 bases at J, leaving 14 bases unmatched. CDR3 sequence: CSVMGPGGADKNIQYF. CDR3 in DNA: TGCAGTGTCATGGGCCCAGGGGGCGCGGACAAAAACATTCAGTACTTC.

This clonotype has at least ten counts. The rearrangement links TRBV29-1 to TRBJ2-1, with 10 bases identical to TRBD2. In germline, CDR1 is SQVTM, CDR2 ANQGSEA. V shed 3 bases and J 3 bases; nucleotides not matched to a gene: 8. This CDR3 has 16 amino acids. CDR3 protein: CSVESGREYSYNEQFF. The CDR3 nucleotides are TGCAGCGTTGAGAGCGGGAGGGAATACAGCTACAATGAGCAGTTCTTC.

In this sample, this clonotype turned up a few times. This chain joins TRBV11-2 and TRBJ2-7, with 8 bases matching TRBD2. This CDR3 is 15 amino acids long. V was pared by 3 bases and J by 4 bases, with 8 bases of the junction left unmatched. Germline CDR1 and CDR2: SGHAT and FQNNGV. The CDR3 is CASSFGGGTNYEQYF. CDR3 nucleotides: TGTGCCAGCAGCTTTGGCGGGGGGACTAATTACGAGCAGTACTTC.

This clonotype was seen ten or more times. The J gene is TRBJ1-2, the V gene TRBV6-5, with TRBD1 as a possible D gene (5 bases). Germline V gene lookup returns CDR1 MNHEY and CDR2 SVGAGI. The CDR3 consists of 13 residues. Trimming took 4 bases from V and 4 from J, leaving 10 bases between them. The CDR3 sequence is CASSSLGAYGYTF. The CDR3 coding sequence is TGTGCCAGCAGTTCCCTAGGGGCCTATGGCTACACCTTC.